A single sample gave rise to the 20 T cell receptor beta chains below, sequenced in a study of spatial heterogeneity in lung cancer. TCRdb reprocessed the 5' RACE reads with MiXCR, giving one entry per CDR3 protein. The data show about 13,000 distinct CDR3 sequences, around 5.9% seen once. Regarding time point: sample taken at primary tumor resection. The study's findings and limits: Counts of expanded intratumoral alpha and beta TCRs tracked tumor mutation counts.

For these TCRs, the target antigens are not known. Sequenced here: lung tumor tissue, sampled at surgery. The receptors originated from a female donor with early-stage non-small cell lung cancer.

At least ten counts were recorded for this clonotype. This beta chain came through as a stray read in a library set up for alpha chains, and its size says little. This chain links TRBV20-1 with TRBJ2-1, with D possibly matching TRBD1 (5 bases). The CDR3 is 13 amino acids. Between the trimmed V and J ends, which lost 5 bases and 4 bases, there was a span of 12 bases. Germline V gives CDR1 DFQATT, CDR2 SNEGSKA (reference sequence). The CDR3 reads CSAQGPTYNEQFF. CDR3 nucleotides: TGCAGTGCTCAGGGCCCTACGTACAATGAGCAGTTCTTC.

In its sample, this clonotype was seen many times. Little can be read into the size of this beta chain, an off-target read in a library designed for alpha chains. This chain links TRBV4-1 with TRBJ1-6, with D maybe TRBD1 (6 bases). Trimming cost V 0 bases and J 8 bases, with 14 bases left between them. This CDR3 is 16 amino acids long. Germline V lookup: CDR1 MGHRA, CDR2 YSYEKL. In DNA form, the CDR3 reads TGCGCCAGCAGCCAAGACGGGGGGACACGGTATTCACCCCTCCACTTT. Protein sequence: CASSQDGGTRYSPLHF.

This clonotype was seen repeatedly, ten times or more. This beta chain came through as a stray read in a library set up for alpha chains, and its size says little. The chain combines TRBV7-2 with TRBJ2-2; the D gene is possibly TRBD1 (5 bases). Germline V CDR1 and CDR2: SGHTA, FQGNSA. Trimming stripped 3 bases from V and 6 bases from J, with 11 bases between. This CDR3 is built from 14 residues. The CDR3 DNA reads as TGTGCCAGCAGCTTTAGGGGTGGCGCCGGGGAGCTGTTTTTT. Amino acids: CASSFRGGAGELFF.

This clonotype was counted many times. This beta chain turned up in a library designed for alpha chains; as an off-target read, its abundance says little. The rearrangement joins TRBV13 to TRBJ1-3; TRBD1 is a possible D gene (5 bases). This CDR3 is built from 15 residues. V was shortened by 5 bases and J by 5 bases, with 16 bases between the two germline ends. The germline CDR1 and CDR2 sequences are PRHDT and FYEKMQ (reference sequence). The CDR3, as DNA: TGTGCCAGCAGCCCTCGTCAGGGTTGGCGAAACACCATATATTTT. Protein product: CASSPRQGWRNTIYF.

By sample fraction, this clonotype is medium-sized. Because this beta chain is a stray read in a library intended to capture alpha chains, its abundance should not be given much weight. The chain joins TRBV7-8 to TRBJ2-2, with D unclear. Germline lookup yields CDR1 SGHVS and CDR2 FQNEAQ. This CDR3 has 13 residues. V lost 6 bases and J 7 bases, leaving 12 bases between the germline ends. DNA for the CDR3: TGTGCCAGCAGGCAACGGCGGCACGGGGAGCTGTTTTTT. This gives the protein CASRQRRHGELFF.

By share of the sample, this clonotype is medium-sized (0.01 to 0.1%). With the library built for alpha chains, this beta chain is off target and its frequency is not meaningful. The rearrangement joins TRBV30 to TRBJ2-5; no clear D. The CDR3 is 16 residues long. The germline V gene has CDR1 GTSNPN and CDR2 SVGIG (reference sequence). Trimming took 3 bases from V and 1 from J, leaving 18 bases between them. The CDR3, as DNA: TGTGCCTGGAGCTACCCCCAGATGGGGATCCAAGAGACCCAGTACTTC. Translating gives CAWSYPQMGIQETQYF.

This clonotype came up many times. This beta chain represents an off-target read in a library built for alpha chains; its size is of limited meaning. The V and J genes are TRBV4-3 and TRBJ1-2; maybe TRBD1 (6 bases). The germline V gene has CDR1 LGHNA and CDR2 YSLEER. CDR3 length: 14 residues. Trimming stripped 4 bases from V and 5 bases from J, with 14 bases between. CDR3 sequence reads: CASSRGGGGYGYTF. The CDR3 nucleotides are TGCGCCAGCAGCCGCGGAGGGGGTGGTTATGGCTACACCTTC.

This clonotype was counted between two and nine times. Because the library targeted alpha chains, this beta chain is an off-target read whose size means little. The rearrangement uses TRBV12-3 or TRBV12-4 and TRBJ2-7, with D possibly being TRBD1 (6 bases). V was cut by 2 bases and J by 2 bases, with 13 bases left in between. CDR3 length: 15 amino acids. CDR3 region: CASSLLRTDPYEQYF. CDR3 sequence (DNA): TGTGCCAGCAGTTTACTTCGGACAGATCCCTACGAGCAGTACTTC.

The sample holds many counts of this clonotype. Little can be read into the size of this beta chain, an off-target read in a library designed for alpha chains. CDR3 region: CASSPFVQGARGYTF. The CDR3 nucleotides are TGTGCCAGCAGCCCCTTCGTACAGGGCGCGCGGGGCTACACCTTC. The gene calls are TRBV7-2 and TRBJ1-2, with TRBD1 as a possible D gene (6 bases). Trimming left V 5 bases short and J 8 bases short, with 21 bases between. Germline loops: CDR1 SGHTA, CDR2 FQGNSA. CDR3 size: 15 residues.

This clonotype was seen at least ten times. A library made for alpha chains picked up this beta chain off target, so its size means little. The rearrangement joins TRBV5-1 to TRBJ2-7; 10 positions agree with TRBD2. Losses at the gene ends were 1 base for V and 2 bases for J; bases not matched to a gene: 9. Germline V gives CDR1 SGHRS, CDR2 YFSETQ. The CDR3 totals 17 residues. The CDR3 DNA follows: TGCGCCAGCAGCTTGCGGGCTAGCGGGGGCCCAGCCTACGAGCAGTACTTC. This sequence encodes CASSLRASGGPAYEQYF.

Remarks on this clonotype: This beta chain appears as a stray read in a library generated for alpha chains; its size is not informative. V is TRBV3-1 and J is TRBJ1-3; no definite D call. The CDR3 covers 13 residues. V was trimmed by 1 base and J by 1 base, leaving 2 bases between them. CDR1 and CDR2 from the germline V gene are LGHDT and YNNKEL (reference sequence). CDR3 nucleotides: TGTGCCAGCAGCCAAGGGTCTGGAAACACCATATATTTT. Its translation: CASSQGSGNTIYF.

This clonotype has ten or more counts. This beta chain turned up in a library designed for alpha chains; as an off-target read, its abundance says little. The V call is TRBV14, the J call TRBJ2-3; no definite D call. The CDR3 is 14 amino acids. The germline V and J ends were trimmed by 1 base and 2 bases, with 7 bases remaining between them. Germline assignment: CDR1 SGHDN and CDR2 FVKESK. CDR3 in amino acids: CASSQGLYTDTQYF. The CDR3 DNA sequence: TGTGCCAGCAGCCAAGGGTTATACACAGATACGCAGTATTTT. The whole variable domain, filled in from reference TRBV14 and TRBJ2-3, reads EAGVTQFPSHSVIEKGQTVTLRCDPISGHDNLYWYRRVMGKEIKFLLHFVKESKQDESGMPNNRFLAERTGGTYSTLKVQPAELEDSGVYFCASSQGLYTDTQYFGPGTRLTVL.

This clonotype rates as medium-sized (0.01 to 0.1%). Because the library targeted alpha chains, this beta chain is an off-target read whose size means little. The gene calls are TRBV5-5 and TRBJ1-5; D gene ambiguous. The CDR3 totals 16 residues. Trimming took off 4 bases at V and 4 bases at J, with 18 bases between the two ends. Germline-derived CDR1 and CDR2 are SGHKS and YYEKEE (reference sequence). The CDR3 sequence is CASSPPGGQTNQPQHF. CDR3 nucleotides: TGTGCCAGCAGCCCGCCCGGCGGGCAGACGAATCAGCCCCAGCATTTT.

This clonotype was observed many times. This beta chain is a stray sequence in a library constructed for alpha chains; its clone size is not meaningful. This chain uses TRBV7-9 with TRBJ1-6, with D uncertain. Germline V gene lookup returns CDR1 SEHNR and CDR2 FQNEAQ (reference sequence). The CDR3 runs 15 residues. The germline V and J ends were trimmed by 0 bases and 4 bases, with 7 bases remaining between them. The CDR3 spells CASSLAWGYNSPLHF. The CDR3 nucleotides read TGTGCCAGCAGCTTAGCGTGGGGATATAATTCACCCCTCCACTTT.

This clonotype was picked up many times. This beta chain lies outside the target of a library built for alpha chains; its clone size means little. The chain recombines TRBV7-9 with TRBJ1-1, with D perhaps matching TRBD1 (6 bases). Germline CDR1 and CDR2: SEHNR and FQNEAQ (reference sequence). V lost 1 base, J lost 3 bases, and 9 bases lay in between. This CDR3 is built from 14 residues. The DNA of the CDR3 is TGTGCCAGCAGCTTAGTTTCAGGGGACACTGAAGCTTTCTTT. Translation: CASSLVSGDTEAFF.

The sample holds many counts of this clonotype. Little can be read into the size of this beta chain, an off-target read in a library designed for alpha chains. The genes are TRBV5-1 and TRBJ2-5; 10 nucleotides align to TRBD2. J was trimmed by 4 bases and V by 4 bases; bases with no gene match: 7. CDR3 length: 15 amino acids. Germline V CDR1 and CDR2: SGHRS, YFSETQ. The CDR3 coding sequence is TGCGCCAGCAGCCCCGGGACTAGCGTAATAGAGACCCAGTACTTC. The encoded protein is CASSPGTSVIETQYF.

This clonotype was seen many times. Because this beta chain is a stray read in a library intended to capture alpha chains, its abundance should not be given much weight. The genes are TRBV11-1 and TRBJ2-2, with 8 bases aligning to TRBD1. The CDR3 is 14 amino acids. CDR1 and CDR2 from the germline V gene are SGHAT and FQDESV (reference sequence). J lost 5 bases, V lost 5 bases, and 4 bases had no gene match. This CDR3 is CASSPWTGTGELFF. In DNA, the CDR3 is TGTGCCAGCAGCCCCTGGACAGGGACCGGGGAGCTGTTTTTT.

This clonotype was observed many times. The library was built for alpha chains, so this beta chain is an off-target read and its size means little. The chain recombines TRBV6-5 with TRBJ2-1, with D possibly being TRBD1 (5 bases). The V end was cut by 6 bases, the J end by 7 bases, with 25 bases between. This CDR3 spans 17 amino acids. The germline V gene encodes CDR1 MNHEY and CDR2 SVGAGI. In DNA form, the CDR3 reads TGTGCCAGCAGCCGCCTGGGATCAGGGATTCGAGCAAATGAGCAGTTCTTC. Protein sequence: CASSRLGSGIRANEQFF.

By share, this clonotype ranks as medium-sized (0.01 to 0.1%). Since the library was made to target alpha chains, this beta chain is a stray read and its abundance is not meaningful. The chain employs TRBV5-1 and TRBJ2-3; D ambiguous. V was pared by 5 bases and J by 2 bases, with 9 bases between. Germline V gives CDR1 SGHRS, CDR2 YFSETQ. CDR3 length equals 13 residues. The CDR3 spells CASRSTHTDTQYF. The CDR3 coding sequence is TGCGCCAGCAGGTCGACACACACAGATACGCAGTATTTT. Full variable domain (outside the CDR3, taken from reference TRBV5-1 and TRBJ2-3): KAGVTQTPRYLIKTRGQQVTLSCSPISGHRSVSWYQQTPGQGLQFLFEYFSETQRNKGNFPGRFSGRQFSNSRSEMNVSTLELGDSALYLCASRSTHTDTQYFGPGTRLTVL.

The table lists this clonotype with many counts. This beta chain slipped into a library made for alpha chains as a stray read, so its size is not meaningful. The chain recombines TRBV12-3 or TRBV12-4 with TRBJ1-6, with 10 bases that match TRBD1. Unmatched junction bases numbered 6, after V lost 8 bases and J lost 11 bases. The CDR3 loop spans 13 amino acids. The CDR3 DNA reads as TGTGCCAGCCGGGGACAGGGGTTAGCACCCCTCCACTTT. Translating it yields CASRGQGLAPLHF.